This T cell receptor beta chain was profiled in a study of T cell repertoires in cytomegalovirus infection. Concerning this clonotype: Its specificity is unknown.

Trimming took 6 bases from V and 1 from J, leaving 9 bases between them. The CDR3 sequence is 14 residues long. TCRdb used MiXCR to reprocess the reads, holding one entry per CDR3 protein. Seen here are about 280,000 distinct CDR3 sequences, approximately 22% observed once, and the top ten hold roughly 19%. The sequence came from a human donor in good health (CMV status not recorded). Some clones in this sample may be carry-over from other donors' samples. The gene calls are TRBV12-3 or TRBV12-4 and TRBJ2-2; no clear D gene. This specimen was cultured PBMCs, taken from culture after CMV antigen stimulation. The CDR3, as DNA: TGTGCCAGCAGAGTGATGGGGAACACCGGGGAGCTGTTTTTT. Its protein product is CASRVMGNTGELFF.